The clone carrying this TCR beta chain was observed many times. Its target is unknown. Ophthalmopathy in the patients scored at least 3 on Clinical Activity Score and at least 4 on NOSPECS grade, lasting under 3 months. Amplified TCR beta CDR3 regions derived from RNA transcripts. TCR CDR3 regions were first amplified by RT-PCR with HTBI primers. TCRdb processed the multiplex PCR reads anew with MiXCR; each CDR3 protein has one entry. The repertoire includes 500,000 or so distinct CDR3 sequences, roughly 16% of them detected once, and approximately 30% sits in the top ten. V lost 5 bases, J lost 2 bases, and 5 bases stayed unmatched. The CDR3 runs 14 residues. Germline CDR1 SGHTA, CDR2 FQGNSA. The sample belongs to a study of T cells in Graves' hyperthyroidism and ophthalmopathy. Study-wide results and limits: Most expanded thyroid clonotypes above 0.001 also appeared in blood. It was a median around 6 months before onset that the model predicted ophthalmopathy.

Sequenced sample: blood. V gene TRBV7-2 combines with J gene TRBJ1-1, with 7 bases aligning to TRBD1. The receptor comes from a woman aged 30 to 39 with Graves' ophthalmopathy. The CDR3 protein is CASSRDRANTEAFF. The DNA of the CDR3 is TGTGCCAGCAGCCGGGACAGAGCCAACACTGAAGCTTTCTTT. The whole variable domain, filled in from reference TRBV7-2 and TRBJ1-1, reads GAGVSQSPSNKVTEKGKDVELRCDPISGHTALYWYRQSLGQGLEFLIYFQGNSAPDKSGLPSDRFSAERTGGSVSTLTIQRTQQEDSAVYLCASSRDRANTEAFFGQGTRLTVV.